One sample yielded the 28 T cell receptor beta chains listed below, sequenced in a study of blood T cell repertoires in COVID-19. Measured with immunoSEQ multiplex PCR; TCRdb has only the in-frame clones, and not every one. The sample shows more than 85,000 clones, around four fifths of them seen only once. The sequenced sample was peripheral blood. Source of these receptors: a woman aged 70-85 years with acute or convalescent COVID-19.

The genes are TRBV18 and TRBJ2-3, with 10 bases fitting TRBD2. Germline loops: CDR1 KGHSH, CDR2 LQKENI. With 4 bases clipped from V and 0 bases from J, the junction kept 4 bases outside the gene matches. CDR3 length equals 16 residues. As DNA, the CDR3 is TGTGCCAGCTCACGCGGACTAGCGGCTAGCACAGATACGCAGTATTTT. As protein: CASSRGLAASTDTQYF.

This clone was found a few times. The genes are TRBV4-3 and TRBJ1-3, with a possible D match to TRBD1 (5 bases). The V end was cut by 1 base, the J end by 2 bases, with 15 bases between. Germline V gives CDR1 LGHNA, CDR2 YSLEER. The CDR3 is 17 residues long. CDR3 nucleotides: TGCGCCAGCAGCCAAGCGGGAGGGCAGGGTGCTGGAAACACCATATATTTT. It encodes CASSQAGGQGAGNTIYF.

This rearrangement joins TRBV12-5 to TRBJ2-5, with D uncertain. Germline V gives CDR1 LGHNT, CDR2 FRNRAP. This CDR3 region has 13 residues. The V end lost 6 bases, the J end lost 5 bases, and 13 bases lay between the germline ends. This CDR3 reads CASGRGGRETQYF. CDR3 bases: TGTGCTAGTGGACGTGGCGGTCGGGAGACCCAGTACTTC.

CDR3 sequence reads: CASSLEYSGGGADNEQFF. DNA of the CDR3: TGTGCCAGCAGCTTAGAATATAGTGGCGGGGGGGCCGACAATGAGCAGTTCTTC. The chain uses TRBV11-3 and TRBJ2-1; 9 bases line up with TRBD2. This CDR3 is 18 amino acids long. V lost 0 bases, J lost 5 bases, and 11 bases stayed unmatched. From germline, CDR1 is SGHNT and CDR2 YENEEA.

In its sample, this clone was seen a few times. The chain is built from TRBV24-1 and TRBJ2-1, with 8 positions matching TRBD1. Germline V gives CDR1 KGHDR, CDR2 SFDVKD. The CDR3 has 15 residues. The V segment lost 5 bases and the J segment 0 bases; nucleotides outside the gene matches: 2. The CDR3 DNA is TGTGCCACCAGTGGACAGGGGAGCTCCTACAATGAGCAGTTCTTC. Its translation is CATSGQGSSYNEQFF.

The chain links TRBV6-4 to TRBJ1-5; D call uncertain. The germline V gene encodes CDR1 MRHNA and CDR2 SNTAGT. V was clipped by 4 bases and J by 3 bases, with 13 bases between them. The CDR3 is 15 amino acids. For the CDR3, the DNA is TGTGCCAGCAGTGCCCAGCGGGGAAACAATCAGCCCCAGCATTTT. It yields the protein CASSAQRGNNQPQHF.

V is TRBV30 and J is TRBJ1-1; D might be TRBD1 (6 bases). This CDR3 has 14 amino acids. V lost 4 bases and J lost 3, with 15 bases in between. Germline V gene sequence: CDR1 GTSNPN, CDR2 SVGIG (reference sequence). The CDR3 spells CAWTLGGRYTEAFF. The CDR3 DNA follows: TGTGCCTGGACCCTGGGGGGGCGGTACACTGAAGCTTTCTTT.

The rearrangement links TRBV29-1 to TRBJ2-1; TRBD2 is a possible D gene (5 bases). CDR3 length equals 13 residues. V shed 4 bases and J shed 3 bases, with 10 bases lying between them. Germline V gives CDR1 SQVTM, CDR2 ANQGSEA. This CDR3 is CSVAPEGYNEQFF. DNA of the CDR3: TGCAGCGTTGCACCAGAGGGCTACAATGAGCAGTTCTTC.

This clone was counted a single time. The chain couples TRBV9 to TRBJ2-1, with D perhaps matching TRBD1 (7 bases). The CDR3 runs 16 residues. Germline V gives CDR1 SGDLS, CDR2 YYNGEE. Trimming removed 3 bases from V and 7 bases from J, with 20 bases in between. CDR3 DNA: TGTGCCAGCAGCGCCAGGCTGACAGGGACTGGAAATGAGCAGTTCTTC. This translates into CASSARLTGTGNEQFF.

This chain joins TRBV11-2 and TRBJ1-5; perhaps TRBD1 as D (5 bases). This CDR3 is built from 14 residues. Trimming left V 4 bases short and J 4 bases short, with 11 bases between. Germline CDR1 reads SGHAT; CDR2 reads FQNNGV. Here the CDR3 reads CASSSDSANQPQHF. The CDR3 nucleotides read TGTGCCAGCAGCTCCGACAGTGCGAATCAGCCCCAGCATTTT.

The chain uses TRBV7-8 and TRBJ2-5; possibly TRBD2 for D (7 bases). Germline CDR1 reads SGHVS; CDR2 reads FQNEAQ. There are 15 residues in the CDR3. V dropped 3 bases and J dropped 5 bases, with 16 bases sitting between them. The CDR3 sequence is CASSLSGGETETQYF. In nucleotides, the CDR3 is TGTGCCAGCAGCTTGTCGGGGGGCGAGACGGAGACCCAGTACTTC. Full variable domain (outside the CDR3, taken from reference TRBV7-8 and TRBJ2-5): GAGVSQSPRYKVAKRGQDVALRCDPISGHVSLFWYQQALGQGPEFLTYFQNEAQLDKSGLPSDRFFAERPEGSVSTLKIQRTQQEDSAVYLCASSLSGGETETQYFGPGTRLLVL.

The chain combines TRBV24-1 with TRBJ1-5; possibly TRBD1 for D (6 bases). This CDR3 has 14 amino acids. Germline V lookup: CDR1 KGHDR, CDR2 SFDVKD. Trimming removed 4 bases at V and 2 bases at J, with 8 bases between. This CDR3 reads CATSDPGGNQPQHF. CDR3 DNA sequence: TGTGCCACCAGTGACCCAGGGGGCAATCAGCCCCAGCATTTT.

This clone showed up just a few times. This sequence joins TRBV4-2 and TRBJ1-6; TRBD1 matches at 12 bases. Losses at the gene ends were 3 bases for V and 10 bases for J; bases not matched to a gene: 7. CDR1 is LGHNA, CDR2 YNFKEQ, per germline. CDR3 length: 16 amino acids. The CDR3 DNA reads TGTGCCAGCAGCCAGCCGTCCGGGACAGGGGGCTCACCCCTCCACTTT. Amino acids: CASSQPSGTGGSPLHF.

This clone was seen a handful of times. The chain has TRBV6-5 and TRBJ1-2; 7 bases match TRBD1. Germline loops: CDR1 MNHEY, CDR2 SVGAGI. This CDR3 contains 16 residues. V was pared by 3 bases and J by 4 bases, with 11 bases of the junction left unmatched. CDR3 bases: TGTGCCAGCAGTTATCAGACAGGGATCTCTGCCTATGGCTACACCTTC. Its translation: CASSYQTGISAYGYTF.

This clone was counted between two and nine times. This chain joins TRBV9 and TRBJ2-3, with 10 bases fitting TRBD1. The germline gives CDR1 SGDLS, CDR2 YYNGEE. Germline trimming cut 2 bases from V and 2 bases from J; bases unmatched to any gene: 2. This CDR3 is built from 15 residues. The CDR3 DNA reads TGTGCCAGCAGCGTTGGGACAGGGGACACAGATACGCAGTATTTT. Its translation is CASSVGTGDTDTQYF. The full variable domain, with the rest looked up from reference TRBV9 and TRBJ2-3, is DSGVTQTPKHLITATGQRVTLRCSPRSGDLSVYWYQQSLDQGLQFLIQYYNGEERAKGNILERFSAQQFPDLHSELNLSSLELGDSALYFCASSVGTGDTDTQYFGPGTRLTVL.

The chain uses TRBV4-2 and TRBJ2-1; 10 bases align to TRBD2. After removal of 4 bases from V and 0 bases from J, the junction contained 6 bases not matched to a gene. Germline CDR1 LGHNA, CDR2 YNFKEQ. This CDR3 contains 17 residues. CDR3 coding DNA: TGTGCCAGCAGCCCTCTTTCTAGCGGGAGCTCCTACAATGAGCAGTTCTTC. This sequence encodes CASSPLSSGSSYNEQFF.

This clone turned up a few times. The chain combines TRBV7-6 with TRBJ1-1; D is ambiguous. V lost 3 bases, J lost 6 bases, and 14 bases lay in between. The CDR3 contains 14 residues. The V gene's germline CDR1 is SGHVS and CDR2 FNYEAQ. The CDR3 protein is CASSFVGATSEAFF. CDR3 DNA: TGTGCCAGCAGCTTTGTCGGTGCTACGTCTGAAGCTTTCTTT.

The chain is built from TRBV5-1 and TRBJ2-3; 13 bases fit TRBD2. Trimming at V came to 5 bases and at J to 0 bases, leaving 6 bases not matched to a gene. Looked up from germline, CDR1 is SGHRS and CDR2 is YFSETQ. The CDR3 has 17 residues. DNA for the CDR3: TGCGCCAGCAGACGCGGGACTAGCGGGGCCAGCACAGATACGCAGTATTTT. It specifies CASRRGTSGASTDTQYF.

The rearrangement links TRBV18 to TRBJ2-3, with D perhaps matching TRBD2 (6 bases). The CDR3 has 16 residues. Per germline, CDR1 KGHSH and CDR2 LQKENI. V gave up 2 bases and J gave up 0 bases, with 12 bases separating them. CDR3 sequence reads: CASSPGGAASTDTQYF. As DNA, the CDR3 is TGTGCCAGCTCACCAGGAGGGGCTGCGAGCACAGATACGCAGTATTTT.

This clone has a handful of counts. This chain uses TRBV2 with TRBJ2-2; 8 bases are shared with TRBD1. Trimming at V came to 9 bases and at J to 7 bases, leaving 10 bases not matched to a gene. Germline CDR1 reads SNHLY; CDR2 reads FYNNEI. The CDR3 runs 14 residues. Here the CDR3 DNA reads TGTGCCAGTTCAGGGGGCCGTACTGGCGGGGAGCTGTTTTTT. Residues: CASSGGRTGGELFF.

The chain carries TRBV14 and TRBJ2-7, with 7 nucleotides matching TRBD1. Germline-derived CDR1 and CDR2 are SGHDN and FVKESK. The CDR3 is made up of 14 amino acids. Trimming removed 5 bases from V and 3 bases from J; junction bases left unmatched: 7. The CDR3 DNA reads TGTGCCAGCAGCAGCCGGGACAGCAACTACGAGCAGTACTTC. Amino acid sequence: CASSSRDSNYEQYF.

This clone is a singleton in its sample. This sequence joins TRBV5-8 and TRBJ2-2; D might be TRBD1 (5 bases). Looked up from germline, CDR1 is SGHTS and CDR2 is YDEGEE. The CDR3 spans 14 residues. Trimming took off 2 bases at V and 4 bases at J, with 9 bases between the two ends. CDR3 sequence reads: CASSFDRLTGELFF. CDR3 DNA sequence: TGTGCCAGCAGCTTCGACAGACTCACCGGGGAGCTGTTTTTT.

The rearrangement joins TRBV29-1 to TRBJ2-2, with a tentative D call TRBD1 (5 bases). CDR1 SQVTM and CDR2 ANQGSEA come from the germline V gene. V lost 6 bases and J 5 bases, leaving 19 bases between the germline ends. The CDR3 is 15 amino acids. CDR3 loop: CSVKEQGRETGELFF. In nucleotides, the CDR3 is TGCAGCGTCAAAGAGCAGGGCCGCGAGACCGGGGAGCTGTTTTTT.

A few counts support this clone. The chain couples TRBV5-1 to TRBJ1-1, with a tentative D call TRBD1 (5 bases). The CDR3 consists of 14 residues. Trimming stripped 1 base from V and 5 bases from J, with 12 bases between. The germline gives CDR1 SGHRS, CDR2 YFSETQ. In DNA form, the CDR3 reads TGCGCCAGCAGCTTGACCCGGGGGGTTACTGAAGCTTTCTTT. Its translation: CASSLTRGVTEAFF.

This clone was counted only a few times. The V call is TRBV5-1, the J call TRBJ2-7; 10 nucleotides match TRBD1. The germline V gene has CDR1 SGHRS and CDR2 YFSETQ. V lost 5 bases, J lost 3 bases, and 8 bases stayed unmatched. The CDR3 is 15 amino acids. CDR3: CASRFGTGDYYEQYF. The CDR3, as DNA: TGCGCCAGCAGATTCGGGACAGGGGACTACTACGAGCAGTACTTC.

The chain employs TRBV27 and TRBJ2-5, with D possibly matching TRBD2 (6 bases). The CDR3 is 14 amino acids. V shed 3 bases and J shed 5 bases, with 13 bases lying between them. CDR1 is MNHEY and CDR2 is SMNVEV in the germline V gene (reference sequence). The CDR3 region is CASSFRPGGETQYF. The CDR3 nucleotides read TGTGCCAGCAGTTTTAGGCCAGGAGGGGAGACCCAGTACTTC.

The J gene is TRBJ2-5, the V gene TRBV6-2 or TRBV6-3; D remains ambiguous. Trimming took off 2 bases at V and 4 bases at J, with 14 bases between the two ends. Germline CDR1 MNHEY, CDR2 SVGEGT. This CDR3 is 15 amino acids long. The CDR3 loop reads CASSYISAVRETQYF. The DNA of the CDR3 is TGTGCCAGCAGTTACATAAGCGCTGTGAGAGAGACCCAGTACTTC.

This clone appeared a few times. The genes are TRBV6-5 and TRBJ1-6, with unresolved D. Per the germline V gene, CDR1 is MNHEY and CDR2 is SVGAGI. With 0 bases removed from V and 3 bases from J, the gap between germline ends came to 6 bases. The CDR3 consists of 15 residues. CDR3 sequence (DNA): TGTGCCAGCAGTTACTCGACTCTCTATAATTCACCCCTCCACTTT. It translates to CASSYSTLYNSPLHF.